A single sample gave rise to the 14 T cell receptor beta chains below, sequenced in a study of T cells after yellow fever vaccination. TCRdb reprocessed the 5' RACE reads with MiXCR, giving one entry per CDR3 protein. The data hold 300,000 to 450,000 distinct CDR3 sequences, with 7% to 10% observed a single time. The sequencing used PBMCs, collected approximately 40 days after the first yellow fever vaccination. The receptor set was obtained from a man between 18 and 35 years old who received the YFV17D yellow fever vaccine.

This clonotype has a count of ten or more. J is TRBJ2-5 and V is TRBV2, with 7 bases fitting TRBD2. V was clipped by 0 bases and J by 1 base; unmatched bases: 2. Looked up from germline, CDR1 is SNHLY and CDR2 is FYNNEI. The CDR3 covers 15 residues. CDR3 loop: CASSEASGRQETQYF. The CDR3 region has the DNA TGTGCCAGCAGTGAAGCTAGCGGGCGCCAAGAGACCCAGTACTTC.

This clonotype was counted between two and nine times. The chain's CDR3 is CASSLAPVVRDGYTF. The CDR3 DNA sequence: TGTGCCAGCAGCTTAGCGCCGGTGGTACGGGATGGCTACACCTTC. The chain recombines TRBV7-2 with TRBJ1-2; no definite D call. CDR1 and CDR2 (germline): SGHTA, FQGNSA. This CDR3 comprises 15 residues. Trimming took off 0 bases at V and 6 bases at J, with 14 bases between the two ends.

This clonotype has a handful of counts. The rearrangement uses TRBV4-1 and TRBJ2-1; 10 positions match TRBD1. CDR1 and CDR2 (germline): MGHRA, YSYEKL. After removal of 4 bases from V and 4 bases from J, the junction contained 7 bases not matched to a gene. This CDR3 comprises 16 residues. CDR3: CASSPRGTGAYNEQFF. CDR3 coding DNA: TGCGCCAGCAGCCCCAGGGGGACAGGGGCGTACAATGAGCAGTTCTTC.

The gene calls are TRBV7-8 and TRBJ2-3; a weak D match, TRBD1 (6 bases). Germline V gene lookup returns CDR1 SGHVS and CDR2 FQNEAQ. This CDR3 has 13 residues. V was shortened by 3 bases and J by 6 bases, with 10 bases between the two germline ends. CDR3 protein: CASSFAGEDTQYF. CDR3 nucleotides: TGTGCCAGCAGCTTTGCAGGGGAGGATACGCAGTATTTT.

This clonotype has more than one count but fewer than ten. V and J are TRBV20-1 and TRBJ2-1; D is possibly TRBD1 or TRBD2 (6 bases each). V was trimmed by 4 bases and J by 10 bases, leaving 23 bases between them. This CDR3 has 15 amino acids. The germline V gene has CDR1 DFQATT and CDR2 SNEGSKA (reference sequence). For the CDR3, the DNA is TGCAGTGCTACTGGGGGGCGGGGCACATCTGGGGAGCAGTTCTTC. As protein: CSATGGRGTSGEQFF.

This clonotype was seen a handful of times. CDR3 protein: CASSSRQGTETQYF. CDR3 DNA: TGTGCCAGCAGCTCTCGTCAGGGAACAGAGACCCAGTACTTC. V usage is TRBV7-9 and J usage is TRBJ2-5; D is perhaps TRBD1 (5 bases). The CDR3 spans 14 residues. Trimming stripped 4 bases from V and 4 bases from J, with 13 bases between. Germline CDR1 SEHNR, CDR2 FQNEAQ (reference sequence).

A few counts support this clonotype. The J gene is TRBJ2-7, the V gene TRBV12-3 or TRBV12-4, with 7 bases that match TRBD2. V lost 1 base and J lost 2; bases outside the gene matches: 5. The CDR3 consists of 15 residues. CDR3 sequence (DNA): TGTGCCAGCAGTTTAGGGCTAGCGGTAACCTACGAGCAGTACTTC. It encodes CASSLGLAVTYEQYF.

The V gene is TRBV7-2, the J gene TRBJ2-5; no clear D gene. The CDR3 has 13 residues. V dropped 5 bases and J dropped 4 bases, with 11 bases sitting between them. Germline CDR1 and CDR2: SGHTA and FQGNSA. The CDR3 DNA sequence: TGTGCCAGCAGCCTTAATGTCGGAGAGACCCAGTACTTC. Amino acids: CASSLNVGETQYF.

There are many counts of this clonotype. The genes are TRBV12-3 or TRBV12-4 and TRBJ1-2; D ambiguous. The V and J ends lost 0 bases and 8 bases respectively, with 19 bases between them. This CDR3 is built from 16 residues. The CDR3: CASSLALLQLYGGYTF. For the CDR3, the DNA is TGTGCCAGCAGTTTAGCTTTATTACAACTATATGGAGGCTACACCTTC.

The rearrangement joins TRBV10-3 to TRBJ2-2; D remains ambiguous. This CDR3 contains 15 residues. V was shortened by 2 bases and J by 2 bases, with 9 bases between the two germline ends. The germline gives CDR1 ENHRY, CDR2 SYGVKD. CDR3 DNA sequence: TGTGCCATCAGTGAGATCCCTACTAACACCGGGGAGCTGTTTTTT. Its protein is CAISEIPTNTGELFF.

Here the CDR3 DNA reads TGTGCCAGCACCTTATCATCGGGCGGCTCCTACGAGCAGTACGTC. Protein product: CASTLSSGGSYEQYV. The rearrangement joins TRBV7-9 to TRBJ2-7; D unresolved. In germline, CDR1 is SEHNR, CDR2 FQNEAQ (reference sequence). The CDR3 loop spans 15 amino acids.

The rearrangement joins TRBV5-1 to TRBJ1-2; no clear D gene. CDR3 length: 13 amino acids. V was cut by 6 bases and J by 3 bases, with 12 bases left in between. Germline CDR1 and CDR2: SGHRS and YFSETQ. This CDR3 reads CASTMDPHYGYTF. CDR3 coding DNA: TGCGCCAGCACCATGGACCCTCACTATGGCTACACCTTC.

The V and J genes are TRBV7-2 and TRBJ1-1; tentative D call: TRBD1 (6 bases). Germline-derived CDR1 and CDR2 are SGHTA and FQGNSA. V lost 5 bases, J lost 4 bases, and 20 bases lay in between. This CDR3 comprises 16 residues. CDR3 loop: CASSRSLGGRGTEAFF. CDR3 coding DNA: TGTGCCAGCAGCCGTTCCCTGGGGGGCCGGGGCACTGAAGCTTTCTTT.

The chain couples TRBV20-1 to TRBJ1-5; D uncertain. The CDR3 runs to 15 residues. Trimming removed 3 bases at V and 7 bases at J, with 19 bases between. Germline V gene lookup returns CDR1 DFQATT and CDR2 SNEGSKA (reference sequence). DNA for the CDR3: TGCAGTGCTAGGGAGGTCGGAAAGGAGGGACAGCCCCAGCATTTT. Amino acid sequence: CSAREVGKEGQPQHF.